Below, 5 T cell receptor beta chains from the same sample are listed, as sequenced in a study of vaccination and CD4 T cells after COVID-19. Their antigen targets remain unknown. Sample treatment: roughly ten-day PBMC culture with coronavirus spike peptide pools or control peptides (ViraFEST assay). The Oncomine TCR Beta short-read assay generated sequence data from the DNA of cultured CD4+ T cells. TCRdb re-called the PCR reads with MiXCR, one entry per CDR3 protein. Of some 25,000 distinct CDR3 sequences listed, roughly 57% are singletons. The starting material was CD4+ T cells from blood, cultured in vitro, obtained after SARS-CoV-2 vaccination. All receptors derive from a human donor who received a COVID-19 vaccine.

The V call is TRBV10-3, the J call TRBJ1-6, with D perhaps TRBD1 (5 bases). This CDR3 spans 13 amino acids. Germline V gene sequence: CDR1 ENHRY, CDR2 SYGVKD. The V end lost 8 bases, the J end lost 13 bases, and 18 bases lay between the germline ends. For the CDR3, the DNA is TGTGCCATCGGATCCGTTCGGGGGGACCCCCTCCACTTT. Translating it yields CAIGSVRGDPLHF.

This clonotype has just a few counts. The genes are TRBV7-9 and TRBJ1-5; 8 bases are shared with TRBD1. Germline assignment: CDR1 SEHNR and CDR2 FQNEAQ (reference sequence). CDR3 length equals 14 residues. V lost 4 bases and J lost 7; bases outside the gene matches: 6. The CDR3 region is CASSYDRGGQPQHF. In DNA, the CDR3 is TGTGCCAGCAGCTACGACAGGGGAGGCCAGCCCCAGCATTTT.

The J gene is TRBJ2-7, the V gene TRBV27; TRBD1 might be the D (6 bases). With 6 bases removed from V and 1 base from J, the gap between germline ends came to 19 bases. The germline V gene has CDR1 MNHEY and CDR2 SMNVEV (reference sequence). This CDR3 region has 16 residues. CDR3 residues: CASRNLRDTKSYEQYF. In DNA, the CDR3 is TGTGCCAGCAGAAACCTCCGGGACACCAAATCCTACGAGCAGTACTTC.

The rearrangement uses TRBV19 and TRBJ2-3; D tentatively fits TRBD1 or TRBD2 (5 bases each). The CDR3 totals 16 residues. V lost 1 base and J lost 2, with 13 bases in between. Germline CDR1 LNHDA, CDR2 SQIVND (reference sequence). CDR3 coding DNA: TGTGCCAGTAGTATAGTTTCGGGGCCGACCACAGATACGCAGTATTTT. Translation: CASSIVSGPTTDTQYF.

This chain connects TRBV5-4 to TRBJ2-5; 8 nucleotides line up with TRBD1. Unmatched junction bases numbered 16, after V lost 4 bases and J lost 5 bases. This CDR3 is built from 17 residues. From germline, CDR1 is SGHNT and CDR2 YYREEE (reference sequence). The CDR3 DNA reads as TGTGCCAGCAGCCCGTTCCGAGGGACAGGAAGTAAGGAGACCCAGTACTTC. Protein product: CASSPFRGTGSKETQYF.